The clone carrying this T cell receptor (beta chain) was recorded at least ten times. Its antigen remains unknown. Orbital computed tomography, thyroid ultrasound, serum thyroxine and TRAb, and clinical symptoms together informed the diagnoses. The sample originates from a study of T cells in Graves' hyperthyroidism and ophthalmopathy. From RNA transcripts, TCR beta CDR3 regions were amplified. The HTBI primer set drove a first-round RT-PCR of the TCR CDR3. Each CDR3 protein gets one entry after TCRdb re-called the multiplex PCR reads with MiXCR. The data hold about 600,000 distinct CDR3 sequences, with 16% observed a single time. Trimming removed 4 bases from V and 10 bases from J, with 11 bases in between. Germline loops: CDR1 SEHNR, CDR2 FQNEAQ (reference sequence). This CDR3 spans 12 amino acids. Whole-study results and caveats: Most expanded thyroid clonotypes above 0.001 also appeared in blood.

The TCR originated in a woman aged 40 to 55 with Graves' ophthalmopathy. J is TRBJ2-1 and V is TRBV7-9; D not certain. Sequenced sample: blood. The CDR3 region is CASSSLRPEQFF. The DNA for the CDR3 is TGTGCCAGCAGCTCCCTTAGGCCCGAGCAGTTCTTC.